These 22 T cell receptor beta chains were all obtained from the same sample, sequenced in a study of T cells in localized non-small cell lung cancer (dated by TCRdb to about 2020). Library creation used the immunoSEQ multiplex PCR assay. TCRdb took over this immuneACCESS table, retaining in-frame rearrangements with V and J assigned. Such tables are incomplete; in checked studies, under half of the missing clones stem from an unresolved V gene, and the remainder is unexplained. For this sample there are around 9,800 clones; under 50% appear just once. The top ten hold roughly 3.8% of the sample. The material sequenced was lymph node tissue, taken before any cancer treatment. Receptors originate from a woman aged 35-75 years with stage I lung adenocarcinoma.

This clone was observed a handful of times. The genes are TRBV6-4 and TRBJ1-1; D gene uncertain. CDR1 and CDR2 (germline): MRHNA, SNTAGT. The CDR3 consists of 11 residues. The germline V and J ends were trimmed by 5 bases and 2 bases, with 3 bases remaining between them. In DNA, the CDR3 is TGTGCCAGCAGTAGAAACACTGAAGCTTTCTTT. Amino acids: CASSRNTEAFF.

The chain joins TRBV18 to TRBJ1-5; possibly TRBD1 for D (5 bases). This CDR3 has 15 amino acids. V lost 1 base and J 7 bases, leaving 14 bases between the germline ends. The germline gives CDR1 KGHSH, CDR2 LQKENI. In nucleotides, the CDR3 is TGTGCCAGCTCACCACTAAAGGGACTGGGACAGCCCCAGCATTTT. Encoded protein: CASSPLKGLGQPQHF.

This clone was counted only a few times. This chain connects TRBV7-1 to TRBJ1-1; 11 nucleotides align to TRBD1. TRBV7-1 carries the ORF label, with uncertain function. CDR3 length: 16 amino acids. The junction had 8 bases not matched to a gene; V was cut back by 7 bases and J by 1 base. CDR3 amino acids: CASTLRGQGANTEAFF. The CDR3 coding sequence is TGTGCCAGCACCCTGAGAGGACAGGGGGCGAACACTGAAGCTTTCTTT.

This clone was seen a few times. The V call is TRBV6-8, the J call TRBJ2-3; 10 nucleotides match TRBD2. V was clipped by 5 bases and J by 5 bases; unmatched bases: 7. The CDR3 runs 15 residues. Germline loops: CDR1 MNHGY, CDR2 SAAAGT. The CDR3 spells CASSMSGGALDTQYF. Here the CDR3 DNA reads TGTGCCAGCAGTATGAGCGGGGGGGCCCTAGATACGCAGTATTTT.

On this clone: At one of its ends the junction is not consistent with the germline gene, which may arise from a read error. The chain carries TRBV29-1 and TRBJ2-5; D call uncertain. The germline CDR1 and CDR2 sequences are SQVTM and ANQGSEA. The CDR3 totals 13 residues. The CDR3, as DNA: TGCAGCGTTGAAGGGCAGGTCCAAGAGATCCAGTACTTC. Translated: CSVEGQVQEIQYF.

The CDR3 region is CASSPLGNYGYTF. The CDR3 DNA sequence: TGTGCCAGCTCACCATTGGGTAACTATGGCTACACCTTC. This chain uses TRBV18 with TRBJ1-2; D gene unclear. V lost 2 bases to trimming and J lost 1 base, with 5 bases between them. The germline CDR1 and CDR2 sequences are KGHSH and LQKENI. The CDR3 totals 13 residues.

This clone occurred once. The chain combines TRBV10-1 with TRBJ2-3, with 9 bases identical to TRBD2. The germline gives CDR1 WNHNN, CDR2 SYGVQD (reference sequence). V gave up 0 bases and J gave up 2 bases; unmatched junction bases: 12. The CDR3 is 19 amino acids. The CDR3 coding sequence is TGCGCCAGCAGTGAGTCTAGCGGGGGAGCTCAGGGGCTCACAGATACGCAGTATTTT. This translates into CASSESSGGAQGLTDTQYF.

The chain uses TRBV30 and TRBJ1-2, with D possibly matching TRBD1 (5 bases). V was cut by 0 bases and J by 7 bases, with 12 bases left in between. CDR3 size: 13 residues. Germline-derived CDR1 and CDR2 are GTSNPN and SVGIG (reference sequence). CDR3 loop: CAWSVQGEGGYTF. Written as DNA, the CDR3 is TGTGCCTGGAGTGTACAAGGGGAGGGTGGCTACACCTTC.

The table lists this clone with a few counts. The rearrangement links TRBV6-8 to TRBJ2-1; 9 positions agree with TRBD2. CDR1 and CDR2 (germline): MNHGY, SAAAGT. The CDR3 runs to 13 residues. The J segment lost 10 bases and the V segment lost 5 bases, leaving 6 bases of the junction unmatched. Here the CDR3 DNA reads TGTGCCAGCAGTGACCGCCTAGCGGGAGAGCAGTTCTTC. This codes for CASSDRLAGEQFF.

This chain uses TRBV30 with TRBJ1-4; TRBD1 aligns across 7 bases. The V and J ends lost 3 bases and 10 bases, in that order; junction bases with no gene match: 8. CDR1 GTSNPN and CDR2 SVGIG come from the germline V gene (reference sequence). This CDR3 region has 13 residues. The CDR3 DNA follows: TGTGCCTGGAGCGGGACAGTGGGCGGAAAACTGTTTTTT. Translation gives CAWSGTVGGKLFF.

The table lists this clone with a few counts. The chain recombines TRBV6-8 with TRBJ1-4; D remains unclear. The ends were cut back, 8 bases at V and 6 bases at J, with 10 bases in the middle. The CDR3 is made up of 12 amino acids. Germline CDR1 MNHGY, CDR2 SAAAGT. This CDR3 is CASHESDEKLFF. The CDR3 DNA reads TGTGCCAGCCACGAATCTGATGAAAAACTGTTTTTT.

This clone was counted only a few times. The chain employs TRBV12-5 and TRBJ1-1, with D maybe TRBD1 (5 bases). The germline V gene encodes CDR1 LGHNT and CDR2 FRNRAP. V shed 4 bases and J shed 1 base, with 10 bases lying between them. The CDR3 is made up of 14 amino acids. The CDR3 is CASGSREENTEAFF. The CDR3 nucleotides read TGTGCTAGTGGTTCCAGGGAAGAGAACACTGAAGCTTTCTTT.

The sample holds a few counts of this clone. Its ends do not fully match the called genes, so a read error is possible. This chain links TRBV6-8 with TRBJ2-7; 9 bases match TRBD1. The CDR3 consists of 13 residues. The V gene's germline CDR1 is MNHGY and CDR2 SAAAGT. The CDR3 sequence is CAISGTGTNEQYF. CDR3 coding DNA: TGTGCCATCAGTGGGACAGGGACGAACGAGCAGTACTTC.

The chain joins TRBV29-1 to TRBJ1-1, with D perhaps TRBD1 (6 bases). Trimming took off 7 bases at V and 0 bases at J, with 12 bases between the two ends. The CDR3 is 13 residues long. Germline CDR1 reads SQVTM; CDR2 reads ANQGSEA. CDR3 loop: CSGRGDLNTEAFF. The CDR3 bases are TGCAGCGGGAGGGGGGACCTGAACACTGAAGCTTTCTTT.

This clone has more than one count but fewer than ten. The V call is TRBV11-3, the J call TRBJ1-2, with a tentative D call TRBD1 (5 bases). The V gene's germline CDR1 is SGHNT and CDR2 YENEEA. The CDR3 length is 15 residues. The germline V and J ends were trimmed by 3 bases and 4 bases, with 15 bases remaining between them. CDR3 in amino acids: CASSLGSGWSYGYTF. The CDR3 nucleotides are TGTGCCAGCAGCTTGGGGTCAGGGTGGAGCTATGGCTACACCTTC.

The rearrangement joins TRBV30 to TRBJ1-2; D might be TRBD1 (6 bases). The CDR3 length is 14 residues. Trimming took off 8 bases at V and 4 bases at J, with 20 bases between the two ends. Germline V CDR1 and CDR2: GTSNPN, SVGIG (reference sequence). The CDR3 DNA sequence: TGTGCCGTTACCAATACAGGGATGGCCTATGGCTACACCTTC. As protein: CAVTNTGMAYGYTF.

This clone was counted only a few times. CDR3 loop: CATSRVGGLVSEKLFF. The CDR3 nucleotides read TGTGCCACCAGCAGAGTGGGGGGGCTCGTGAGTGAAAAACTGTTTTTT. V usage is TRBV15 and J usage is TRBJ1-4, with D perhaps matching TRBD1 (6 bases). Germline V gives CDR1 LNHNV, CDR2 YYDKDF (reference sequence). This CDR3 is built from 16 residues. With 1 base removed from V and 7 bases from J, the gap between germline ends came to 16 bases.

The chain combines TRBV19 with TRBJ2-3, with 10 bases lining up with TRBD2. The germline V gene has CDR1 LNHDA and CDR2 SQIVND (reference sequence). There are 16 residues in the CDR3. V shed 5 bases and J 2 bases; nucleotides not matched to a gene: 7. This CDR3 is CASSFSSGGSTDTQYF. In nucleotides, the CDR3 is TGTGCCAGTAGTTTCTCTAGCGGGGGATCCACAGATACGCAGTATTTT. The full variable domain, completed using reference TRBV19 and TRBJ2-3, is DGGITQSPKYLFRKEGQNVTLSCEQNLNHDAMYWYRQDPGQGLRLIYYSQIVNDFQKGDIAEGYSVSREKKESFPLTVTSAQKNPTAFYLCASSFSSGGSTDTQYFGPGTRLTVL.

The chain has TRBV10-2 and TRBJ2-1; D uncertain. V lost 3 bases and J 5 bases, leaving 5 bases between the germline ends. This CDR3 is built from 12 residues. Germline CDR1 WSHSY, CDR2 SAAADI. The CDR3 coding sequence is TGCGCCAGCAGTGACTTAAACAATGAGCAGTTCTTC. Translation gives CASSDLNNEQFF.

Here the CDR3 DNA reads TGTGCCAGTAGTATAGCAGGAGGCGGGGAGCTGTTTTTT. Translating gives CASSIAGGGELFF. V gene TRBV19 combines with J gene TRBJ2-2; a weak D match, TRBD2 (5 bases). The CDR3 totals 13 residues. Germline CDR1 LNHDA, CDR2 SQIVND (reference sequence). The V and J ends lost 1 base and 7 bases respectively, with 7 bases between them.

This clone was seen a few times. The gene calls are TRBV9 and TRBJ2-7; D assignment may be TRBD1 or TRBD2 (5 bases each). Deletions cut 5 bases from V and 0 bases from J, with 21 bases between. The CDR3 totals 17 residues. The V gene's germline CDR1 is SGDLS and CDR2 YYNGEE. CDR3 DNA: TGTGCCAGCAGTTTTCCTCTGACAGATACTAGCTCCTACGAGCAGTACTTC. Residues: CASSFPLTDTSSYEQYF.

V usage is TRBV29-1 and J usage is TRBJ1-1; no firm D call. Trimming took off 7 bases at V and 4 bases at J, with 16 bases between the two ends. The CDR3 is 13 residues long. CDR1 SQVTM and CDR2 ANQGSEA come from the germline V gene. CDR3: CSGRPDGGTEAFF. DNA of the CDR3: TGCAGCGGCCGACCGGACGGTGGCACTGAAGCTTTCTTT.